The T cell receptor beta chain under discussion was sequenced for a study of blood T cell repertoires in COVID-19. Sequencing used immunoSEQ multiplex PCR; TCRdb keeps in-frame clones, though not all of them. The table lists around 200,000 clones, around nine tenths of them singletons. Trimming took 5 bases from V and 4 from J, leaving 17 bases between them. The CDR3 covers 15 residues. The germline V gene has CDR1 LNHDA and CDR2 SQIVND (reference sequence). The source material was peripheral blood. This TCR derives from a man in his sixties who had recovered from COVID-19. The rearrangement links TRBV19 to TRBJ2-5; tentatively, D is TRBD2 (6 bases). The CDR3 bases are TGTGCCAGTAGTCTCTCGGGATACGGGGGAGAGACCCAGTACTTC. It translates to CASSLSGYGGETQYF.